One sample yielded the 11 T cell receptor beta chains listed below, sequenced in a study of blood T cell repertoires in COVID-19. Some clones are missing from TCRdb's copy, which holds only in-frame ones; the method was immunoSEQ multiplex PCR. The table has hundreds of thousands of clones, approximately 84% seen once; the top ten hold about 0.93%. What was sequenced was PBMCs or T cells enriched from blood (not recorded which). The receptors stem from a woman aged 25 to 45 who had recovered from COVID-19.

The CDR3 DNA follows: TGTGCCTGGAGTGTCCAGGGGACAACTAATGAAAAACTGTTTTTT. Translation gives CAWSVQGTTNEKLFF. The rearrangement links TRBV30 to TRBJ1-4; D perhaps matches TRBD1 (6 bases). The CDR3 contains 15 residues. V was cut by 0 bases and J by 0 bases, with 8 bases left in between. CDR1 and CDR2 from the germline V gene are GTSNPN and SVGIG (reference sequence).

The chain uses TRBV7-9 and TRBJ1-5; 8 bases line up with TRBD1. J gave up 5 bases and V 3 bases, and 3 bases lay outside the gene matches. This CDR3 is 14 amino acids long. From germline, CDR1 is SEHNR and CDR2 FQNEAQ (reference sequence). CDR3 region: CASSLDRADQPQHF. CDR3 DNA: TGTGCCAGCAGCTTGGACAGGGCGGATCAGCCCCAGCATTTT.

The chain is built from TRBV29-1 and TRBJ2-1; 13 bases match TRBD2. V shed 2 bases and J 4 bases; nucleotides not matched to a gene: 5. This CDR3 has 16 residues. Germline CDR1 and CDR2: SQVTM and ANQGSEA. The CDR3 nucleotides are TGCAGCGTTGAATTGACTAGCGGGGGGTATTACAATGAGCAGTTCTTC. Its translation: CSVELTSGGYYNEQFF.

V gene TRBV12-3 or TRBV12-4 combines with J gene TRBJ2-5; 8 nucleotides agree with TRBD1. Trimming cost V 5 bases and J 5 bases; bases outside gene matches: 4. The CDR3 covers 13 residues. The CDR3 DNA reads TGTGCCAGCAGTGGACAGGGCGAGGAGACCCAGTACTTC. Residues: CASSGQGEETQYF.

The chain employs TRBV12-3 or TRBV12-4 and TRBJ1-1; no definite D call. Trimming pared 5 bases from V and 5 bases from J, leaving 12 bases between. The CDR3 length is 13 residues. The chain's CDR3 is CASSERSGTEAFF. The CDR3, as DNA: TGTGCCAGCAGTGAGCGTAGTGGGACTGAAGCTTTCTTT.

This chain's CDR3 is CASSLLNYGYTF. In DNA, the CDR3 is TGTGCCAGCTCACTACTTAACTATGGCTACACCTTC. The chain employs TRBV10-3 and TRBJ1-2; D gene uncertain. V was pared by 10 bases and J by 1 base, with 10 bases between. Germline CDR1 and CDR2: ENHRY and SYGVKD. This CDR3 has 12 residues.

The V call is TRBV25-1, the J call TRBJ2-6, with a tentative D call TRBD1 (6 bases). Trimming took 7 bases from V and 2 from J, leaving 15 bases between them. CDR3 length: 16 amino acids. Germline CDR1 is MGHDK and CDR2 is SYGVNS. The DNA of the CDR3 is TGTGCCAGCAAATACCAGGGGAATCCTGGGGCCAACGTCCTGACTTTC. This sequence encodes CASKYQGNPGANVLTF.

This clone showed up just once. This chain joins TRBV9 and TRBJ2-3, with D perhaps matching TRBD2 (7 bases). This CDR3 has 14 amino acids. Germline V gives CDR1 SGDLS, CDR2 YYNGEE. Trimming took 3 bases from V and 0 from J, leaving 8 bases between them. The CDR3 loop is CASSEGGSTDTQYF. The CDR3 DNA sequence: TGTGCCAGCAGCGAGGGGGGGAGCACAGATACGCAGTATTTT.

The J gene is TRBJ2-5, the V gene TRBV28; 9 bases map to TRBD1. Germline V CDR1 and CDR2: MDHEN, SYDVKM. This CDR3 spans 15 amino acids. V shed 7 bases, J shed 5 bases, and the junction held 11 bases outside the gene matches. The CDR3 DNA follows: TGTGCCAGCATGCTGGGAGGACAGGGGCTCGAGACCCAGTACTTC. This translates into CASMLGGQGLETQYF.

This rearrangement joins TRBV5-1 to TRBJ2-1; 9 positions match TRBD1. The CDR3 runs 15 residues. The trim removed 2 bases at V and 2 bases at J, leaving 2 bases unmatched. The V gene's germline CDR1 is SGHRS and CDR2 YFSETQ. The chain's CDR3 is CASSFRQGAYNEQFF. The CDR3 bases are TGCGCCAGCAGCTTCCGACAGGGGGCCTACAATGAGCAGTTCTTC.

This chain joins TRBV6-2 or TRBV6-3 and TRBJ2-2; 7 bases match TRBD1. The CDR3 has 17 amino acids. V lost 2 bases, J lost 5 bases, and 11 bases stayed unmatched. Germline CDR1 MNHEY, CDR2 SVGEGT. This chain's CDR3 is CASSYRQPKQGTGELFF. The CDR3, as DNA: TGTGCCAGCAGTTACCGACAGCCGAAACAGGGGACCGGGGAGCTGTTTTTT.